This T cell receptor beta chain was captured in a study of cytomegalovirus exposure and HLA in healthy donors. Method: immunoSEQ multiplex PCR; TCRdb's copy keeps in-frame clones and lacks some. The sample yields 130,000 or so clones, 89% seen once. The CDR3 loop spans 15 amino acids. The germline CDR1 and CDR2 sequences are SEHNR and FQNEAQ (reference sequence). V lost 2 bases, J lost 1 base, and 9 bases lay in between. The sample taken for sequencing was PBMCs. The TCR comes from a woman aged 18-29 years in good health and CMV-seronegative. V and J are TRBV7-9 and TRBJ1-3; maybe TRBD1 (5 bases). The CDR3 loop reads CASSLPQGSGNTIYF. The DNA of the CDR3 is TGTGCCAGCAGCTTACCTCAGGGTTCTGGAAACACCATATATTTT.